Listed here are 21 T cell receptor beta chains from one sample, sequenced in a study of response to subunit inactivated influenza vaccine. TCRdb reprocessed the RT-PCR reads with MiXCR, giving one entry per CDR3 protein. Altogether approximately 730,000 distinct CDR3 sequences are present, about 14% being singletons, with the ten largest covering around 6.5%. The starting material was PBMCs from blood, obtained approximately 15 days before vaccination. These TCRs come from a man aged 50-60 years who received an inactivated influenza vaccine.

The chain carries TRBV15 and TRBJ2-3; the match to TRBD2 covers 10 bases. The CDR3 length is 17 residues. Per germline, CDR1 LNHNV and CDR2 YYDKDF (reference sequence). The V and J ends lost 0 bases and 5 bases, in that order; junction bases with no gene match: 8. CDR3 in amino acids: CATSRDRLAGVLDTQYF. As DNA, the CDR3 is TGTGCCACCAGCAGAGATCGTCTAGCGGGAGTTCTAGATACGCAGTATTTT.

The J gene is TRBJ2-3, the V gene TRBV5-6, with 7 bases aligning to TRBD1. Trimming at V came to 4 bases and at J to 2 bases, leaving 7 bases not matched to a gene. This CDR3 is 15 amino acids long. Germline CDR1 and CDR2: SGHDT and YYEEEE. The CDR3 nucleotides read TGTGCCAGCAGCCCACAGGACAGGTACACAGATACGCAGTATTTT. Residues: CASSPQDRYTDTQYF. Complete variable domain (other parts from reference TRBV5-6 and TRBJ2-3): DAGVTQSPTHLIKTRGQQVTLRCSPKSGHDTVSWYQQALGQGPQFIFQYYEEEERQRGNFPDRFSGHQFPNYSSELNVNALLLGDSALYLCASSPQDRYTDTQYFGPGTRLTVL.

This clonotype was seen more than once but under ten times. The chain carries TRBV3-1 and TRBJ2-3, with D hard to call. Germline V CDR1 and CDR2: LGHDT, YNNKEL (reference sequence). The CDR3 loop spans 16 amino acids. The V gene lost 0 bases and the J gene lost 2 bases, with 12 bases spanning the gap. The CDR3 spells CASSQDLKAVTDTQYF. The CDR3 nucleotides are TGTGCCAGCAGCCAAGATCTGAAGGCCGTCACAGATACGCAGTATTTT.

The rearrangement joins TRBV20-1 to TRBJ2-1, with 16 bases aligning to TRBD2. This CDR3 is built from 18 residues. The V gene's germline CDR1 is DFQATT and CDR2 SNEGSKA (reference sequence). V lost 6 bases and J lost 0; bases outside the gene matches: 8. The CDR3, as DNA: TGCAGTGCCCGGGGACTAGCGGGGGGGCGAAGCTCCTACAATGAGCAGTTCTTC. Residues: CSARGLAGGRSSYNEQFF.

The chain carries TRBV11-2 and TRBJ1-5; 7 bases match TRBD1. Losses at the gene ends were 1 base for V and 7 bases for J; bases not matched to a gene: 7. Germline CDR1 is SGHAT and CDR2 is FQNNGV. The CDR3 loop spans 15 amino acids. CDR3 sequence reads: CASSLGQGALQPQHF. As DNA, the CDR3 is TGTGCCAGCAGCTTAGGACAGGGTGCTCTGCAGCCCCAGCATTTT.

This clonotype was seen many times. The chain links TRBV28 to TRBJ2-7; perhaps D is TRBD1 or TRBD2 (5 bases each). The CDR3 extends over 13 amino acids. V was trimmed by 7 bases and J by 2 bases, leaving 12 bases between them. The germline V gene has CDR1 MDHEN and CDR2 SYDVKM. This CDR3 is CASMTAVTYEQYF. As DNA, the CDR3 is TGTGCCAGCATGACAGCGGTGACCTACGAGCAGTACTTC.

CDR3 protein: CSARDKVQGTDSPLHF. The CDR3 nucleotides are TGCAGTGCTAGAGATAAGGTCCAGGGTACAGATTCACCCCTCCACTTT. J is TRBJ1-6 and V is TRBV20-1, with a tentative D call TRBD1 (5 bases). The CDR3 totals 16 residues. V was shortened by 0 bases and J by 8 bases, with 17 bases between the two germline ends. Germline V CDR1 and CDR2: DFQATT, SNEGSKA (reference sequence).

This chain uses TRBV29-1 with TRBJ1-1; 8 bases agree with TRBD1. J was trimmed by 7 bases and V by 6 bases; bases with no gene match: 7. CDR1 and CDR2 from the germline V gene are SQVTM and ANQGSEA. The CDR3 loop spans 12 amino acids. The CDR3: CSVRSGGIEAFF. The CDR3, as DNA: TGCAGCGTCCGTTCAGGGGGCATTGAAGCTTTCTTT.

V usage is TRBV12-3 or TRBV12-4 and J usage is TRBJ2-1, with 9 nucleotides matching TRBD2. V lost 5 bases to trimming and J lost 7 bases; unmatched junction nucleotides: 12. The CDR3 is 16 residues long. CDR3 bases: TGTGCCAGCAGTGTACGAACCGGGACTAGCTTTAATGAGCAGTTCTTC. Its protein is CASSVRTGTSFNEQFF.

This clonotype showed up just a few times. The rearrangement joins TRBV7-9 to TRBJ2-5, with D maybe TRBD2 (5 bases). The V and J ends lost 10 bases and 2 bases respectively, with 26 bases between them. Germline CDR1 reads SEHNR; CDR2 reads FQNEAQ (reference sequence). The CDR3 is made up of 17 amino acids. This CDR3 is CATQLIGTAGGQETQYF. CDR3 coding DNA: TGTGCCACCCAGCTTATAGGCACGGCGGGTGGTCAAGAGACCCAGTACTTC.

This clonotype was counted between two and nine times. V is TRBV12-3 or TRBV12-4 and J is TRBJ1-4; 9 bases line up with TRBD1. The CDR3 contains 14 residues. The J segment lost 13 bases and the V segment lost 5 bases, leaving 11 bases of the junction unmatched. CDR3 region: CASSGTGLWGGLFF. As DNA, the CDR3 is TGTGCCAGCAGTGGGACAGGGCTATGGGGGGGACTGTTTTTT.

The chain joins TRBV6-1 to TRBJ2-3, with 7 bases aligning to TRBD2. The CDR3 has 14 amino acids. The germline CDR1 and CDR2 sequences are MNHNS and SASEGT. With 7 bases clipped from V and 2 bases from J, the junction kept 6 bases outside the gene matches. CDR3 in amino acids: CASTAGLTTDTQYF. CDR3 sequence (DNA): TGTGCCAGCACAGCGGGACTCACCACAGATACGCAGTATTTT.

This clonotype was detected only a few times. The V call is TRBV14, the J call TRBJ1-2; D unresolved. V dropped 4 bases and J dropped 0 bases, with 12 bases sitting between them. The V gene's germline CDR1 is SGHDN and CDR2 FVKESK. The CDR3 contains 15 residues. The CDR3 region is CASSLGRTANYGYTF. The CDR3 coding sequence is TGTGCCAGCAGCCTTGGCAGGACGGCTAACTATGGCTACACCTTC.

Ten or more counts support this clonotype. The rearrangement links TRBV5-1 to TRBJ2-2, with D unresolved. CDR3 length equals 13 residues. The germline CDR1 and CDR2 sequences are SGHRS and YFSETQ. The ends were cut back, 5 bases at V and 2 bases at J, with 7 bases in the middle. The CDR3 nucleotides are TGCGCCAGCAGGCGGCCAAACACCGGGGAGCTGTTTTTT. It translates to CASRRPNTGELFF. The complete variable domain, with remaining parts taken from reference TRBV5-1 and TRBJ2-2, reads KAGVTQTPRYLIKTRGQQVTLSCSPISGHRSVSWYQQTPGQGLQFLFEYFSETQRNKGNFPGRFSGRQFSNSRSEMNVSTLELGDSALYLCASRRPNTGELFFGEGSRLTVL.

This clonotype has a handful of counts. The CDR3 is CASSVSPNQQYF. The CDR3 DNA reads TGTGCCAGTAGTGTCAGCCCCAACCAACAGTATTTT. V usage is TRBV19 and J usage is TRBJ2-3; D ambiguous. V lost 5 bases and J lost 12, with 15 bases in between. CDR3 length: 12 residues. CDR1 LNHDA and CDR2 SQIVND come from the germline V gene (reference sequence). The entire variable domain, with the rest obtained from reference TRBV19 and TRBJ2-3, is as follows: DGGITQSPKYLFRKEGQNVTLSCEQNLNHDAMYWYRQDPGQGLRLIYYSQIVNDFQKGDIAEGYSVSREKKESFPLTVTSAQKNPTAFYLCASSVSPNQQYFGPGTRLTVL.

This clonotype is a singleton in its sample. The V call is TRBV24-1, the J call TRBJ2-3; TRBD2 might be the D (7 bases). This CDR3 spans 16 amino acids. V lost 2 bases to trimming and J lost 0 bases, with 11 bases between them. Germline V CDR1 and CDR2: KGHDR, SFDVKD. This CDR3 reads CATSDSGGASTDTQYF. CDR3 nucleotides: TGTGCCACCAGTGATTCTGGGGGGGCCAGCACAGATACGCAGTATTTT.

The chain is built from TRBV15 and TRBJ2-5, with 9 bases that match TRBD2. The CDR3 contains 15 residues. Per germline, CDR1 LNHNV and CDR2 YYDKDF (reference sequence). The trim removed 5 bases at V and 1 base at J, leaving 5 bases unmatched. The CDR3 loop is CATSSRLAVQETQYF. Written as DNA, the CDR3 is TGTGCCACCAGCTCCCGACTAGCGGTCCAAGAGACCCAGTACTTC.

The J gene is TRBJ1-4, the V gene TRBV20-1; D is unresolved. The CDR3 loop spans 12 amino acids. Trimming cost V 6 bases and J 8 bases, with 13 bases left between them. In germline, CDR1 is DFQATT, CDR2 SNEGSKA (reference sequence). The CDR3, as DNA: TGCAGTGCGGTGGGGTCTCGGGAAAAACTGTTTTTT. Amino acid sequence: CSAVGSREKLFF.

This clonotype was recorded a few times. CDR3: CASSLEWGTNTEAFF. For the CDR3, the DNA is TGCGCCAGCAGCTTGGAGTGGGGAACGAACACTGAAGCTTTCTTT. The V and J genes are TRBV5-1 and TRBJ1-1; D is undetermined. Trimming left V 0 bases short and J 1 base short, with 10 bases between. The CDR3 has 15 residues. Germline lookup yields CDR1 SGHRS and CDR2 YFSETQ.

The chain is built from TRBV24-1 and TRBJ2-2; 8 bases are shared with TRBD1. The CDR3 has 16 amino acids. The trim removed 1 base at V and 6 bases at J, leaving 6 bases unmatched. Germline lookup yields CDR1 KGHDR and CDR2 SFDVKD. In nucleotides, the CDR3 is TGTGCCACCAGTGATTTCTCGGGACAGGCGGCCGGGGAGCTGTTTTTT. This translates into CATSDFSGQAAGELFF.

This clonotype occurred a few times. This chain connects TRBV4-1 to TRBJ2-7; TRBD1 aligns across 10 bases. The CDR3 is made up of 17 amino acids. CDR1 MGHRA and CDR2 YSYEKL come from the germline V gene. V gave up 4 bases and J gave up 2 bases; unmatched junction bases: 11. As DNA, the CDR3 is TGCGCCAGCAGCCCGCAACACCGGGACAGGGGCGCCTACGAGCAGTACTTC. Translated: CASSPQHRDRGAYEQYF.